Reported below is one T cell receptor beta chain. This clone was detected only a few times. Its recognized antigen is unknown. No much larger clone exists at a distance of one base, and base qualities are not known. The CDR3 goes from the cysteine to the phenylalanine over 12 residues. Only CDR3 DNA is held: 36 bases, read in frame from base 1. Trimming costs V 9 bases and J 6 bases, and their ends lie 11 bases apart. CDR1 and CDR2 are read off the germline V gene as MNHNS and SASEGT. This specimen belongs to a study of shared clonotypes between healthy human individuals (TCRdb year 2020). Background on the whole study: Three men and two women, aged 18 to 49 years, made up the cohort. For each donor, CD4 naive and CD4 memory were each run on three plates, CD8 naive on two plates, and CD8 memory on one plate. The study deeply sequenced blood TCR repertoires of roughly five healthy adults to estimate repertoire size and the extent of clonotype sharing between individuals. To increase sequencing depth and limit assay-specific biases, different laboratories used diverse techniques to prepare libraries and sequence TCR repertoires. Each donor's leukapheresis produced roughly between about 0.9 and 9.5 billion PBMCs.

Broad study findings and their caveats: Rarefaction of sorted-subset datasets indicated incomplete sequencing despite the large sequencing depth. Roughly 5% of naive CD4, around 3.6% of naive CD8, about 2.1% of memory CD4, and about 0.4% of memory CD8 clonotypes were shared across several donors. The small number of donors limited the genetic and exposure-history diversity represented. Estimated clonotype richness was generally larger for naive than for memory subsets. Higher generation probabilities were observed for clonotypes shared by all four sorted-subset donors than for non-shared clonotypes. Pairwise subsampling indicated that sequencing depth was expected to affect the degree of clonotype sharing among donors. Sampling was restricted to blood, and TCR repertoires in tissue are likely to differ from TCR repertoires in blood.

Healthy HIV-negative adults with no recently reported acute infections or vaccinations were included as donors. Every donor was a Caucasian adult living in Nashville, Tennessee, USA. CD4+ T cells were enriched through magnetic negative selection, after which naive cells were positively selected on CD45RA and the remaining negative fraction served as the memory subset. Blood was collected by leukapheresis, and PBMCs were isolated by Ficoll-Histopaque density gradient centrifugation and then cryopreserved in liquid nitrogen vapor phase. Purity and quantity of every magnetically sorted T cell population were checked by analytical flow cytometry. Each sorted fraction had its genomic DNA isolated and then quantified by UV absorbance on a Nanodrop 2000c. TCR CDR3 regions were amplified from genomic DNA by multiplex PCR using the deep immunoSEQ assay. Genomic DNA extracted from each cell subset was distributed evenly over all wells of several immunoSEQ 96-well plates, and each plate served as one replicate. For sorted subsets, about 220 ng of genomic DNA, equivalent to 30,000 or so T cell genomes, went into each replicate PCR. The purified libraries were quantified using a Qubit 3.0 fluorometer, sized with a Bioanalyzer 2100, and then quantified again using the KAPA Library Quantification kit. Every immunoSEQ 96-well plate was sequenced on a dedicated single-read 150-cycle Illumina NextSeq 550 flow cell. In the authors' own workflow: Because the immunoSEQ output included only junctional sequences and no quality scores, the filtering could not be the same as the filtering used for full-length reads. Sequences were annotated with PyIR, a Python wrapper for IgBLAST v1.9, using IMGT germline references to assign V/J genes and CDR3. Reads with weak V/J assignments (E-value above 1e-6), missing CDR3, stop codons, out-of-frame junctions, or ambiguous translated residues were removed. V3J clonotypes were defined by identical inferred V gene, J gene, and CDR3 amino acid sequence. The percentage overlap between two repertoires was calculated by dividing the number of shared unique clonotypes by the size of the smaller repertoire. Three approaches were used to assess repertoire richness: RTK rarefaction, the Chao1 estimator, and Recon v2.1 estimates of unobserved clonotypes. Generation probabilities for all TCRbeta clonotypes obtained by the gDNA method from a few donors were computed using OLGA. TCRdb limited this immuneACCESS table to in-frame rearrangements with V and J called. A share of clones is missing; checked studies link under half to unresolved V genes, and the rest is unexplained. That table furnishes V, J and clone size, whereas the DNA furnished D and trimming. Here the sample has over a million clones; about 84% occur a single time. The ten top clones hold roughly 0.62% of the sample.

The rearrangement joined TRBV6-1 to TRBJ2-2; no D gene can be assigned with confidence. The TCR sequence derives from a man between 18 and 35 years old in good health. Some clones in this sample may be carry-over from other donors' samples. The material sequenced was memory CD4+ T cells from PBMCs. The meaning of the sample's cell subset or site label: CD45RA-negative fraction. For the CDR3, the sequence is CASRLRPGELFF. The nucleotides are TGTGCCAGTAGGCTCCGTCCCGGGGAGCTGTTTTTT.